This paragraph reports one T cell receptor beta chain. Some clones are missing from TCRdb's copy, which holds only in-frame ones; the method was immunoSEQ multiplex PCR. The sample shows some 2.1 million clones, 90% to 95% of them seen only once. This entry is derived from a study of shared clonotypes between healthy human individuals. Naive CD8 cells comprised CD45RO-negative, CCR7-positively selected cells, excluding terminally differentiated effector memory CD45RA+ cells. The CDR3 has 16 amino acids. Germline V gene data show CDR1 as MDHEN and CDR2 as SYDVKM. V was clipped by 6 bases and J by 5 bases, with 20 bases between them.

Sequenced: naive CD8+ T cells from PBMCs. The origin of this receptor is a man between 18 and 29 years old in good health. Some clones in this sample may be carry-over from other donors' samples. The chain joins TRBV28 to TRBJ2-1; D is possibly TRBD1 or TRBD2 (5 bases each). Here the CDR3 DNA reads TGTGCCAGCAGCTCAAAAACGGGGCCCACGGACAATGAGCAGTTCTTC. Translation: CASSSKTGPTDNEQFF.